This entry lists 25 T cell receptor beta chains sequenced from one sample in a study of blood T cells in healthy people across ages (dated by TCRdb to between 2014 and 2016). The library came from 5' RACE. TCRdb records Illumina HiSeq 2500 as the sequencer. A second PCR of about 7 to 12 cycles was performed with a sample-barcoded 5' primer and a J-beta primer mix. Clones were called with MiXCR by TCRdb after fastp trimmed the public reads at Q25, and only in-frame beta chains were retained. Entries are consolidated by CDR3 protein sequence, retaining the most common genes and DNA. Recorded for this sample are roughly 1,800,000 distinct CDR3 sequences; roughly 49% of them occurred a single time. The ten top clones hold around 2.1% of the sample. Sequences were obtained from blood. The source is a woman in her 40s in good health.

The CDR3 reads CSASAANEQFF. CDR3 coding DNA: TGCAGTGCTAGTGCAGCGAATGAGCAGTTCTTC. The rearrangement uses TRBV20-1 and TRBJ2-1, with no clear D. V lost 3 bases and J 7 bases, leaving 7 bases between the germline ends. Germline loops: CDR1 DFQATT, CDR2 SNEGSKA (reference sequence). The length of the CDR3 is 11 residues.

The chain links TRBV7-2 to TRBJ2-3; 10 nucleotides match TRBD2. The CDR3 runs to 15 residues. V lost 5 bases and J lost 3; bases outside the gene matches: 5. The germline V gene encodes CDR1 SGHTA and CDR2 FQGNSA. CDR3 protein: CASSPPTSGTDTQYF. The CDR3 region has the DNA TGTGCCAGCAGCCCCCCGACTAGCGGGACAGATACGCAGTATTTT.

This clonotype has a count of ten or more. This CDR3 is CASSLVSAQETQYF. The CDR3 DNA reads as TGTGCCAGCAGCTTAGTTTCAGCCCAAGAGACCCAGTACTTC. This rearrangement joins TRBV7-2 to TRBJ2-5; no reliable D call. The CDR3 covers 14 residues. The V gene lost 1 base and the J gene lost 1 base, with 7 bases spanning the gap. Germline V gene data show CDR1 as SGHTA and CDR2 as FQGNSA. Filled out from reference TRBV7-2 and TRBJ2-5, the complete variable domain reads GAGVSQSPSNKVTEKGKDVELRCDPISGHTALYWYRQSLGQGLEFLIYFQGNSAPDKSGLPSDRFSAERTGGSVSTLTIQRTQQEDSAVYLCASSLVSAQETQYFGPGTRLLVL.

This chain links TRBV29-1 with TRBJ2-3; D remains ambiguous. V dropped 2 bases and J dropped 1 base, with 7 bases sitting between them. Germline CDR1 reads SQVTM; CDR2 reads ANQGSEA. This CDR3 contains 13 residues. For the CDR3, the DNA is TGCAGCGTTGAATATTACGGCACAGATACGCAGTATTTT. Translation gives CSVEYYGTDTQYF.

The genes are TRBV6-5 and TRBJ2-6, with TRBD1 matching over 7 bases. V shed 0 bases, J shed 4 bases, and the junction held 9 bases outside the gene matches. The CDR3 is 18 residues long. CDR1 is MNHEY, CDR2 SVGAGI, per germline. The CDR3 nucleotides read TGTGCCAGCAGTTACTCCGGACAGGCCTCGGCAGGGGCCAACGTCCTGACTTTC. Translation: CASSYSGQASAGANVLTF.

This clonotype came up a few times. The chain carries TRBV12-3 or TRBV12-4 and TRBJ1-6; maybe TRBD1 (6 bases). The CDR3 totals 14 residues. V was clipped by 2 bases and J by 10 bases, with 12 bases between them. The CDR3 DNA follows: TGTGCCAGCAGTTTATCAGGGGCAGGCTCACCCCTCCACTTT. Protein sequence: CASSLSGAGSPLHF.

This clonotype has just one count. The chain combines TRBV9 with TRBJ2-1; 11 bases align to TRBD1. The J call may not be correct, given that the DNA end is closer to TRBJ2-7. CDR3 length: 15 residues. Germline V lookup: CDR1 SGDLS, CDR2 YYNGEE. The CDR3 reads CASSGGQGGYNEQYF. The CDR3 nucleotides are TGTGCCAGCAGCGGGGGACAGGGGGGATACAATGAGCAGTACTTC.

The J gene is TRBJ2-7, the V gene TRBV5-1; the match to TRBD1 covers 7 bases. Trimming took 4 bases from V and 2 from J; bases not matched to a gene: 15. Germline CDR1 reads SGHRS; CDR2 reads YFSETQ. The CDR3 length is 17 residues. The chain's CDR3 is CASSPAPTGSNTYEQYF. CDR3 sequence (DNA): TGCGCCAGCAGCCCGGCCCCGACAGGGAGCAATACCTACGAGCAGTACTTC.

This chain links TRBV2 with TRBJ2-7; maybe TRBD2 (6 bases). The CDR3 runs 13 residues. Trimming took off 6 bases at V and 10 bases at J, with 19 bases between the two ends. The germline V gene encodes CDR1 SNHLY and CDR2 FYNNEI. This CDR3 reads CASSEDYQQSQYF. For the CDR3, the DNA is TGTGCCAGCAGCGAGGACTATCAACAGAGCCAGTACTTC.

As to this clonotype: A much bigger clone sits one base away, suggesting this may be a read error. The CDR3 sequence is CGVHRDKVRKTQYF. In DNA form, the CDR3 reads TGCGGCGTTCACCGGGACAAAGTTAGGAAGACCCAGTACTTC. This rearrangement joins TRBV29-1 to TRBJ2-7; a possible D gene is TRBD1 (6 bases). The J call could be wrong; TRBJ2-5 is a better fit for the DNA end. Germline V gene sequence: CDR1 SQVTM, CDR2 ANQGSEA. The CDR3 spans 14 residues.

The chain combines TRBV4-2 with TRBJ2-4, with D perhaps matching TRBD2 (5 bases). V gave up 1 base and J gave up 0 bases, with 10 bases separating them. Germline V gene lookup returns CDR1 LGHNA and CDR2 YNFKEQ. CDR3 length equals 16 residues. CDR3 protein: CASSQVGELAKNIQYF. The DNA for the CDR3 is TGTGCCAGCAGCCAAGTTGGGGAGCTAGCCAAAAACATTCAGTACTTC.

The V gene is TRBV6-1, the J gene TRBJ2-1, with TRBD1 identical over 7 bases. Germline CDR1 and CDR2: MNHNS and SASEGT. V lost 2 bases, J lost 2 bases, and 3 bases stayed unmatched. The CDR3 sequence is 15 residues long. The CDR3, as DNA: TGTGCCAGCAGTGAATGGACAGGAGCCTACAATGAGCAGTTCTTC. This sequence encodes CASSEWTGAYNEQFF.

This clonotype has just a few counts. The DNA of the CDR3 is TGTGCCAGCAGTCCCCGGACTACCAGTTCCCCCACAGATACGCAGTATTTT. Protein: CASSPRTTSSPTDTQYF. V usage is TRBV12-3 or TRBV12-4 and J usage is TRBJ2-3; a possible D gene is TRBD2 (6 bases). Trimming cost V 5 bases and J 2 bases, with 20 bases left between them. This CDR3 has 17 amino acids.

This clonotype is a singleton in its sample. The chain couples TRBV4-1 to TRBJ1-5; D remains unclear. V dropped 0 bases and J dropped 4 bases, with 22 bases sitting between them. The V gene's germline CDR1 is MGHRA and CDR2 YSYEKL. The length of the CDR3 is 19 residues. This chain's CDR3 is CASSQDSTFFKGLNQPQHF. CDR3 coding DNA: TGCGCCAGCAGCCAAGATTCCACCTTCTTTAAGGGTTTGAATCAGCCCCAGCATTTT.

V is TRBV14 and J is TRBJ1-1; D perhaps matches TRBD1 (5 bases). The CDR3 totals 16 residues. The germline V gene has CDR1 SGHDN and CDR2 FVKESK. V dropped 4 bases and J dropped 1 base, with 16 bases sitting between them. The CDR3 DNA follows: TGTGCCAGCAGCCCTCCCCCCGGGACGGCGAACACTGAAGCTTTCTTT. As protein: CASSPPPGTANTEAFF.

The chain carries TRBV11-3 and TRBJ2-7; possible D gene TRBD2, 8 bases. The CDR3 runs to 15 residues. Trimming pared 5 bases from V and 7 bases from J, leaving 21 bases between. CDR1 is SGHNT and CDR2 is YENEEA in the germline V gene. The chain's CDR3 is CASSPGGWASGEQYF. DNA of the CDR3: TGTGCCAGCAGCCCAGGGGGTTGGGCTAGCGGGGAGCAGTACTTC.

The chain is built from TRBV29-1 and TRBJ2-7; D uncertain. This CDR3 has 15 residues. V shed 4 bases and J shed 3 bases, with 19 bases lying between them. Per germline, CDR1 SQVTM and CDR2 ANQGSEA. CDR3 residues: CSVVSGEMMDYEQYF. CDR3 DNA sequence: TGCAGCGTTGTTTCGGGCGAAATGATGGACTACGAGCAGTACTTC.

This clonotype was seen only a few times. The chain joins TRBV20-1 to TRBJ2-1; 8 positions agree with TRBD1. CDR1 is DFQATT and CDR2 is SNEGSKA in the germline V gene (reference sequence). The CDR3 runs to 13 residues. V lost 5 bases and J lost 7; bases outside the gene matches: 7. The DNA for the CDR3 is TGCAGTGCTGACCGGGACAGGAAAAATGAGCAGTTCTTC. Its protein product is CSADRDRKNEQFF.

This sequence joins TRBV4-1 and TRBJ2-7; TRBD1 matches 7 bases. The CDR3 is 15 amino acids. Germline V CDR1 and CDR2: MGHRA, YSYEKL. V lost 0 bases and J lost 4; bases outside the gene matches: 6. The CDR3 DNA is TGCGCCAGCAGCCAAGAAGACAGGGTTGGTTACGAGCAGTACTTC. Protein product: CASSQEDRVGYEQYF.

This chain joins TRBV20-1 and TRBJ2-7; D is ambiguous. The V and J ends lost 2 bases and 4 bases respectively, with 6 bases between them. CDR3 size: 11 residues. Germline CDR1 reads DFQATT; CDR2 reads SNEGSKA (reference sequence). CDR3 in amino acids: CSARQRYEQYF. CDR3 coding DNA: TGCAGTGCTAGACAGAGGTACGAGCAGTACTTC.

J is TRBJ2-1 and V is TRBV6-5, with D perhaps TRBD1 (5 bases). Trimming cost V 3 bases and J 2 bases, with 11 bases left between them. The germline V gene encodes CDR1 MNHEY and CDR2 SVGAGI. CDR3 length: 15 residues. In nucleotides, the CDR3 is TGTGCCAGCAGTTATGGCAGGGCTCCCTACAATGAGCAGTTCTTC. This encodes CASSYGRAPYNEQFF.

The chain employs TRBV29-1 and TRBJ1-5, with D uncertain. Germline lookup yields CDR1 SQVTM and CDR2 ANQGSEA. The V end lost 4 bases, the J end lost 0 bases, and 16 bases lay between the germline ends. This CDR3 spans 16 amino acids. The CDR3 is CSVGDGGRGSNQPQHF. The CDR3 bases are TGCAGCGTTGGGGATGGCGGTCGGGGTAGCAATCAGCCCCAGCATTTT.

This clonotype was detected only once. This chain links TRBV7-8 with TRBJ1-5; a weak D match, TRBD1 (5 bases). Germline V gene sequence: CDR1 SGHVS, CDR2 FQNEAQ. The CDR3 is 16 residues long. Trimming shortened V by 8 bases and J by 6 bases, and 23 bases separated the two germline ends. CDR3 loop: CASSTRGGVYVQPQHF. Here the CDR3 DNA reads TGTGCCAGCTCCACCCGGGGGGGGGTGTATGTTCAGCCCCAGCATTTT.

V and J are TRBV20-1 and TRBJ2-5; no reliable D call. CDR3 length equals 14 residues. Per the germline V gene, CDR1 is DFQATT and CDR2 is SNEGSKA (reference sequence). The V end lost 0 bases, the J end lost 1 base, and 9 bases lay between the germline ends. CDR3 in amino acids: CSAREVASQETQYF. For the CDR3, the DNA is TGCAGTGCTAGAGAGGTCGCCAGCCAAGAGACCCAGTACTTC.

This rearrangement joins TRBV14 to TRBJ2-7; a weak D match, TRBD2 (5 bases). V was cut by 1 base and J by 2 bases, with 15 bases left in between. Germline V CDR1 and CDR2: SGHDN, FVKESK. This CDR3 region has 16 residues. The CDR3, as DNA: TGTGCCAGCAGCCAAGTGGTGTGTCCGGAGGCCTACGAGCAGTACTTC. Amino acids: CASSQVVCPEAYEQYF.